The clone carrying this T cell receptor (beta chain) was observed a few times. Its specificity is not known. This specimen comes from a study of T-cell memory formation after mild COVID-19. Constant-segment-primed 5'RACE gave TCR alpha and TCR beta cDNA libraries with sample barcodes and UMIs. TCRdb independently ran MiXCR on the 5' RACE reads; one entry per CDR3 protein. The sample yields fewer than 600,000 distinct CDR3 sequences, about 20% seen once. The CDR3 is 13 residues long. Germline CDR1 reads KGHDR; CDR2 reads SFDVKD. V trimming: 3 bases; J trimming: 11 bases; junction bases outside the gene matches: 5. Findings of the study overall: Clones from the second wave (peaking day 37) had unconfirmed SARS-CoV-2 specificity. Cross-reactive memory apparently joined, as some responding clones appeared in pre-infection memory.

This TCR derives from an adult woman who had mild COVID-19 (a few samples of this study predate the infection). Cell type and time point are not known. The rearrangement uses TRBV24-1 and TRBJ2-4, with 8 bases lining up with TRBD1. Sequencing used PBMCs or a T cell subset sorted from them (not recorded which). CDR3 loop: CATSDGLGQVQYF. The CDR3 nucleotides read TGTGCCACCAGTGATGGACTGGGACAGGTTCAGTACTTC.